The TCR beta chain described here comes from a study of blood T cell repertoires in COVID-19. Study-wide background: Whether acute or convalescent, the COVID-19 samples came from the United States, Italy and Spain. The cDNA or gDNA used as material had been derived from T cells, B-cell-depleted T cells, or PBMCs.

Source study methods: Estimated nucleated cell counts came from reference gene primer amplification. Only in-frame clones appear in the TCRdb table, and some are missing; sequencing was by immunoSEQ multiplex PCR. The DNA was the basis for D and trimming; V, J and clone size are from that table. The data show approximately 36,000 clones, around four fifths seen once. V shed 4 bases, J shed 2 bases, and the junction held 8 bases outside the gene matches. Germline CDR1 SGHRS, CDR2 YFSETQ. The CDR3 is made up of 15 amino acids. This chain joins TRBV5-1 and TRBJ2-7, with TRBD1 identical over 8 bases. Sequencing input: peripheral blood. The receptor was derived from a human donor in a cohort sampled during active or convalescent COVID-19. The donor label of this sample is uncertain. This chain's CDR3 is CASSQSTGEAYEQYF. In DNA, the CDR3 is TGCGCCAGCAGCCAATCGACAGGGGAGGCCTACGAGCAGTACTTC.